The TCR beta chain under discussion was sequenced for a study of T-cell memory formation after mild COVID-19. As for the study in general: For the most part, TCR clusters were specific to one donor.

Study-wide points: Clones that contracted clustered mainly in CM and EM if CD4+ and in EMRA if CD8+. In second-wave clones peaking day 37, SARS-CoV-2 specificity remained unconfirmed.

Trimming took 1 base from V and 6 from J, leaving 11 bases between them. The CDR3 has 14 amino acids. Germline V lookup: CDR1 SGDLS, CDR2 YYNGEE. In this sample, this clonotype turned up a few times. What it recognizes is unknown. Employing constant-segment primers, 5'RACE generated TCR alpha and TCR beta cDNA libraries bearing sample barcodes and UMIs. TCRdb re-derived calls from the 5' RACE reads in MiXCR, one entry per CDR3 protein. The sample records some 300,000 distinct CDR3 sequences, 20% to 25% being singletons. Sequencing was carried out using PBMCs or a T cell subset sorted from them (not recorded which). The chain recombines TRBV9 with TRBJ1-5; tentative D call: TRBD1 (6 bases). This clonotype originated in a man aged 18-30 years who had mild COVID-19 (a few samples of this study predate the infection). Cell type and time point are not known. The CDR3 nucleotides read TGTGCCAGCAGCGTAAGGGGGTTAGGTCAGCCCCAGCATTTT. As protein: CASSVRGLGQPQHF.